This TCR beta chain was profiled in a study of CD8+ T cells in alopecia areata. Regarding the study as a whole: Lesional scalp, notably in alopecia totalis/universalis, had clonality above that of normal scalp.

As concerns this clone: Its antigen is undetermined.

Described treatment: oral pan-JAK inhibitor, 5-10 mg twice daily. The study team obtained lesional scalp punch biopsies and peripheral blood from alopecia areata patients. RNA was extracted and reverse transcribed into cDNA as the sequencing template. The repertoire was sequenced with immunoSEQ multiplex PCR; TCRdb's copy has only in-frame clones and lacks some. The profile shows roughly 180,000 clones, about 60% of them singletons. Germline CDR1 reads GTSNPN; CDR2 reads SVGIG (reference sequence). The CDR3 contains 16 residues. V lost 1 base, J lost 0 bases, and 4 bases stayed unmatched. The V gene is TRBV30, the J gene TRBJ2-3; 10 nucleotides line up with TRBD2. The receptor comes from a human donor with alopecia areata. The material sequenced was CD4+ T cells sorted from blood, taken at week 4, from a patient treated with tofacitinib. The CDR3 DNA follows: TGTGCCTGGAGTGCGGGACTAGCGAGGAGCACAGATACGCAGTATTTT. It codes for CAWSAGLARSTDTQYF.